Listed below are T cell receptor beta chains from one sample, sequenced in a study of blood T cell repertoires in COVID-19. Using immunoSEQ multiplex PCR, the repertoire was profiled, and TCRdb retains in-frame clones only, with some absent. The table includes 150,000 to 200,000 clones, 92% detected once. The specimen was peripheral blood. These receptors all stem from a man aged 30 to 45 with COVID-19, enrolled during active disease. The CDR3 runs from the conserved cysteine through the conserved F or W. A D gene is named only where the DNA matches it firmly. Some rows have no size entry. The others give once, few or many, or a class for an expanded clone.

TRBJ2-1 | TRBV25-1 | - | TRBD1 | CASSEGTGGYNEQFF
TRBJ1-2 | TRBV7-9 | once | TRBD1 | CASRKSVQGDYGYTF
TRBJ2-7 | TRBV19 | medium-sized | - | CASSMRTDSYEQYF
TRBJ1-2 | TRBV2 | - | TRBD1 | CASRDPQGTGGYTF
TRBJ1-1 | TRBV5-6 | - | - | CASSFTIGGGNTEAFF
TRBJ1-5 | TRBV19 | - | - | CASSSRLRSNQPQHF
TRBJ2-7 | TRBV5-8 | once | - | CASSHDFSRGEQYF
TRBJ1-1 | TRBV19 | - | - | CASNQDRSNTEAFF
TRBJ1-1 | TRBV6-2/TRBV6-3 | - | TRBD1 | CASSYYFPGTAENTEAFF
TRBJ1-6 | TRBV7-9 | - | - | CASSHRDNRNNSPLHF
TRBJ1-5 | TRBV7-2 | - | - | CASSLAPDQPQHF
TRBJ2-6 | TRBV6-1 | - | - | CASSDTGDSTSGANVLTF
TRBJ1-1 | TRBV7-2 | - | TRBD1 | CASSLWIGTGGAMNTEAFF
TRBJ1-6 | TRBV6-1 | - | - | CASSEPGYGSPLHF
TRBJ2-1 | TRBV19 | - | - | CASSTTDGSSYNEQFF
TRBJ2-1 | TRBV2 | - | - | CASDTGNEQFF
TRBJ2-7 | TRBV7-3 | - | - | CASSPSGASTGEQYF
TRBJ2-7 | TRBV11-3 | - | - | CASSIRQSYEQYF
TRBJ1-1 | TRBV9 | - | - | CASSVGAGIEAFF
TRBJ2-7 | TRBV4-3 | - | - | CASSQGGATYEQYF